A single sample gave rise to the 20 T cell receptor beta chains below, sequenced in a study of blood T cell repertoires in COVID-19. This table comes from immunoSEQ multiplex PCR, and its TCRdb copy is limited to in-frame clones, with some not included. The sample shows about 52,000 clones, roughly 87% of them seen only once. The specimen sequenced was peripheral blood. These receptors were obtained from a human donor in a cohort sampled during active COVID-19.

The CDR3 loop is CASSHPWQLNTEAFF. The CDR3 region has the DNA TGCGCCAGCAGCCACCCTTGGCAGTTGAACACTGAAGCTTTCTTT. This rearrangement joins TRBV4-1 to TRBJ1-1; D ambiguous. Trimming cost V 3 bases and J 0 bases, with 11 bases left between them. Germline loops: CDR1 MGHRA, CDR2 YSYEKL. CDR3 size: 15 residues.

The chain links TRBV7-9 to TRBJ2-1, with D perhaps TRBD1 (5 bases). Trimming stripped 5 bases from V and 6 bases from J, with 14 bases between. Germline CDR1 reads SEHNR; CDR2 reads FQNEAQ (reference sequence). The length of the CDR3 is 14 residues. The DNA for the CDR3 is TGTGCCAGCAGCGTAGAAGGTAGGGGCAATGAGCAGTTCTTC. Encoded protein: CASSVEGRGNEQFF.

This chain links TRBV27 with TRBJ2-7; 9 bases line up with TRBD2. The CDR3 is made up of 15 amino acids. CDR1 MNHEY and CDR2 SMNVEV come from the germline V gene (reference sequence). V lost 6 bases, J lost 7 bases, and 13 bases stayed unmatched. CDR3 DNA: TGTGCCAGCAGCCCTCCCCCTCTAGCGGGACGGGAGCAGTACTTC. It specifies CASSPPPLAGREQYF.

The CDR3 sequence: CASSEASIAGVVEQYF. The DNA of the CDR3 is TGTGCCAGCAGTGAAGCGTCGATAGCGGGAGTGGTCGAGCAGTACTTC. The genes are TRBV2 and TRBJ2-7, with TRBD2 identical over 9 bases. The V gene's germline CDR1 is SNHLY and CDR2 FYNNEI. The CDR3 consists of 16 residues. V gave up 0 bases and J gave up 6 bases; unmatched junction bases: 9.

There are a few counts of this clone. J is TRBJ2-2 and V is TRBV7-9, with TRBD1 matching over 7 bases. Trimming at V came to 5 bases and at J to 1 base, leaving 7 bases not matched to a gene. Germline values: CDR1 SEHNR, CDR2 FQNEAQ (reference sequence). The CDR3 has 16 amino acids. CDR3 nucleotides: TGTGCCAGCAGCCCATGGGACAGATGGAACACCGGGGAGCTGTTTTTT. Translated, it gives CASSPWDRWNTGELFF. Supplemented by reference TRBV7-9 and TRBJ2-2, the full variable domain reads DTGVSQNPRHKITKRGQNVTFRCDPISEHNRLYWYRQTLGQGPEFLTYFQNEAQLEKSRLLSDRFSAERPKGSFSTLEIQRTEQGDSAMYLCASSPWDRWNTGELFFGEGSRLTVL.

This sequence joins TRBV27 and TRBJ2-3; TRBD1 matches 8 bases. The CDR3 is 15 amino acids. With 3 bases clipped from V and 1 base from J, the junction kept 3 bases outside the gene matches. Germline assignment: CDR1 MNHEY and CDR2 SMNVEV (reference sequence). The CDR3 region is CASSLATGGTDTQYF. The DNA of the CDR3 is TGTGCCAGCAGTTTGGCGACAGGGGGCACAGATACGCAGTATTTT.

This rearrangement joins TRBV19 to TRBJ1-2, with a possible D match to TRBD1 (6 bases). Germline V gene sequence: CDR1 LNHDA, CDR2 SQIVND (reference sequence). V lost 2 bases, J lost 4 bases, and 14 bases lay in between. This CDR3 spans 15 amino acids. This CDR3 reads CASSILSGQLYGYTF. The CDR3 bases are TGTGCCAGTAGTATATTAAGCGGACAGCTCTATGGCTACACCTTC.

This clone was found once. The J gene is TRBJ2-1, the V gene TRBV7-2; 7 nucleotides agree with TRBD2. Germline V CDR1 and CDR2: SGHTA, FQGNSA. Trimming removed 2 bases from V and 9 bases from J; junction bases left unmatched: 10. CDR3 length: 15 residues. The CDR3 DNA reads as TGTGCCAGCAGCTTATGGCTTGCGGGAGACATTGAGCAGTTCTTC. Translation gives CASSLWLAGDIEQFF.

The chain combines TRBV5-1 with TRBJ2-7; 10 nucleotides agree with TRBD2. The CDR3 runs 14 residues. After removal of 4 bases from V and 4 bases from J, the junction contained 5 bases not matched to a gene. CDR1 and CDR2 (germline): SGHRS, YFSETQ. The CDR3 sequence is CASSPSGSSYEQYF. The CDR3 bases are TGCGCCAGCAGCCCTAGCGGGAGTTCTTACGAGCAGTACTTC.

The V gene is TRBV6-2 or TRBV6-3, the J gene TRBJ1-1; D not certain. Germline lookup yields CDR1 MNHEY and CDR2 SVGEGT. Trimming took off 1 base at V and 1 base at J, with 4 bases between the two ends. The CDR3 covers 13 residues. The CDR3 DNA reads TGTGCCAGCAGTTACTTTCAGAACACTGAAGCTTTCTTT. It is translated as CASSYFQNTEAFF.

This chain links TRBV7-9 with TRBJ1-1; 7 positions match TRBD1. Trimming removed 3 bases from V and 3 bases from J; junction bases left unmatched: 1. The length of the CDR3 is 13 residues. Germline loops: CDR1 SEHNR, CDR2 FQNEAQ (reference sequence). The CDR3, as DNA: TGTGCCAGCAGCTTCACAGGGGACACTGAAGCTTTCTTT. This codes for CASSFTGDTEAFF.

The J gene is TRBJ1-2, the V gene TRBV7-2; D unclear. Trimming removed 1 base at V and 1 base at J, with 7 bases between. CDR3 length equals 14 residues. In germline, CDR1 is SGHTA, CDR2 FQGNSA. The CDR3 bases are TGTGCCAGCAGCTTAGGGTGGAGTAACTATGGCTACACCTTC. It specifies CASSLGWSNYGYTF. The whole variable domain, remainder taken from reference TRBV7-2 and TRBJ1-2, is GAGVSQSPSNKVTEKGKDVELRCDPISGHTALYWYRQSLGQGLEFLIYFQGNSAPDKSGLPSDRFSAERTGGSVSTLTIQRTQQEDSAVYLCASSLGWSNYGYTFGSGTRLTVV.

V is TRBV10-3 and J is TRBJ1-2, with 7 bases matching TRBD1. The CDR3 is 15 residues long. The trim removed 0 bases at V and 4 bases at J, leaving 5 bases unmatched. Germline V lookup: CDR1 ENHRY, CDR2 SYGVKD. The CDR3 sequence: CAISESQGGAYGYTF. The CDR3 region has the DNA TGTGCCATCAGTGAGTCTCAGGGGGGAGCCTATGGCTACACCTTC.

This clone showed up just once. This sequence joins TRBV4-1 and TRBJ2-7; possible D gene TRBD1, 5 bases. This CDR3 spans 14 amino acids. The germline V gene encodes CDR1 MGHRA and CDR2 YSYEKL. Trimming cost V 1 base and J 1 base, with 8 bases left between them. CDR3 protein: CASSQGTRSYEQYF. CDR3 in DNA: TGCGCCAGCAGCCAAGGGACAAGGTCCTACGAGCAGTACTTC.

This clone was recorded a few times. The chain uses TRBV5-8 and TRBJ1-5, with a possible D match to TRBD1 (6 bases). Germline V gene data show CDR1 as SGHTS and CDR2 as YDEGEE. V lost 0 bases, J lost 5 bases, and 12 bases lay in between. This CDR3 region has 15 residues. As DNA, the CDR3 is TGTGCCAGCAGCTTGGGGCAGACAGGAGATCAGCCCCAGCATTTT. Protein product: CASSLGQTGDQPQHF. Together with reference TRBV5-8 and TRBJ1-5, the CDR3 gives the full variable domain: EAGVTQSPTHLIKTRGQQATLRCSPISGHTSVYWYQQALGLGLQFLLWYDEGEERNRGNFPPRFSGRQFPNYSSELNVNALELEDSALYLCASSLGQTGDQPQHFGDGTRLSIL.

The chain joins TRBV11-2 to TRBJ2-7, with a tentative D call TRBD2 (6 bases). The CDR3 contains 16 residues. The V gene lost 3 bases and the J gene lost 0 bases, with 15 bases spanning the gap. Per the germline V gene, CDR1 is SGHAT and CDR2 is FQNNGV. The DNA for the CDR3 is TGTGCCAGCAGCTTGAGAATAGGAGCGGGCTCCTACGAGCAGTACTTC. It yields the protein CASSLRIGAGSYEQYF.

The V and J genes are TRBV27 and TRBJ2-7, with 8 bases matching TRBD2. The junction had 12 bases not matched to a gene; V was cut back by 6 bases and J by 5 bases. Germline CDR1 and CDR2: MNHEY and SMNVEV (reference sequence). The CDR3 extends over 15 amino acids. The CDR3 region has the DNA TGTGCCAGCAGCCGGGGGGGAGGGCTTCGGGACGAGCAGTACTTC. Its protein product is CASSRGGGLRDEQYF.

The chain has TRBV7-9 and TRBJ2-1; weak D call: TRBD2 (6 bases). The ends were cut back, 5 bases at V and 4 bases at J, with 21 bases in the middle. CDR3 length: 17 residues. Per germline, CDR1 SEHNR and CDR2 FQNEAQ (reference sequence). The DNA of the CDR3 is TGTGCCAGCAGCCCTTTCCGACTCCTCGGGAGTTACAATGAGCAGTTCTTC. It codes for CASSPFRLLGSYNEQFF.

The chain employs TRBV3-1 (or the pseudogene TRBV3-2) and TRBJ1-4; D is possibly TRBD1 (6 bases). This CDR3 spans 17 amino acids. Trimming took off 4 bases at V and 0 bases at J, with 15 bases between the two ends. Germline CDR1 is LGHDT and CDR2 is YNNKEL (reference sequence). The chain's CDR3 is CASSLRQDFATNEKLFF. The CDR3 DNA follows: TGTGCCAGCAGCCTCAGACAGGATTTTGCAACTAATGAAAAACTGTTTTTT.

The chain combines TRBV5-8 with TRBJ2-7; maybe TRBD1 (5 bases). The CDR3 extends over 13 amino acids. CDR1 and CDR2 from the germline V gene are SGHTS and YDEGEE. Trimming took 0 bases from V and 3 from J, leaving 7 bases between them. The CDR3 spells CASSLAQVYEQYF. The CDR3 region has the DNA TGTGCCAGCAGCTTGGCACAGGTCTACGAGCAGTACTTC.